This passage covers 30 T cell receptor beta chains from one sample sequenced in a study of metastatic and nonmetastatic thyroid tumors. Among the patients, none had received any treatment before thyroid surgery. Through MiXCR, TCRdb re-clonotyped the PCR reads. The sample holds over 25,000 clones, about 18% seen once. The sequenced sample was blood. Receptors were obtained from a female donor with papillary thyroid cancer or a benign thyroid nodule (not recorded which). Some clones in this sample may be carry-over from other donors' samples.

This clone was picked up a small number of times. V is TRBV6-5 and J is TRBJ1-1, with TRBD1 identical over 10 bases. This CDR3 contains 17 residues. The V segment lost 6 bases and the J segment 0 bases; nucleotides outside the gene matches: 10. Germline V gene sequence: CDR1 MNHEY, CDR2 SVGAGI. Here the CDR3 DNA reads TGTGCCAGCAGGACAGGGGGCGAGGCGGCTTTGAACACTGAAGCTTTCTTT. It translates to CASRTGGEAALNTEAFF.

This clone came up many times. The V gene is TRBV6-2 or TRBV6-3, the J gene TRBJ2-7; 9 nucleotides align to TRBD2. CDR3 length: 19 residues. The junction had 19 bases not matched to a gene; V was cut back by 5 bases and J by 2 bases. Germline V CDR1 and CDR2: MNHEY, SVGEGT. This CDR3 reads CASSPHILAGGPRPYEQYF. The DNA for the CDR3 is TGTGCCAGCAGTCCCCATATTCTGGCGGGAGGGCCGAGACCCTACGAGCAGTACTTC.

This clone was observed a single time. The chain uses TRBV20-1 and TRBJ2-2; tentatively, D is TRBD2 (6 bases). The length of the CDR3 is 16 residues. Trimming pared 1 base from V and 6 bases from J, leaving 18 bases between. Germline loops: CDR1 DFQATT, CDR2 SNEGSKA (reference sequence). The CDR3 loop is CSARVPGLLSAGELFF. The DNA for the CDR3 is TGCAGTGCTAGAGTCCCGGGACTTTTGAGCGCCGGGGAGCTGTTTTTT.

This clone was counted ten times or more. The chain joins TRBV7-3 to TRBJ2-6; D gene uncertain. Germline-derived CDR1 and CDR2 are SGHTA and FQGTGA. V shed 5 bases and J shed 0 bases, with 8 bases lying between them. CDR3 length: 15 residues. The DNA for the CDR3 is TGTGCCAGCAGCATTACAAGCTCTGGGGCCAACGTCCTGACTTTC. The encoded protein is CASSITSSGANVLTF. Complete variable domain (other parts from reference TRBV7-3 and TRBJ2-6): GAGVSQTPSNKVTEKGKYVELRCDPISGHTALYWYRQSLGQGPEFLIYFQGTGAADDSGLPNDRFFAVRPEGSVSTLKIQRTERGDSAVYLCASSITSSGANVLTFGAGSRLTVL.

In its sample, this clone was seen many times. The chain has TRBV5-5 and TRBJ2-7, with 7 bases identical to TRBD2. V lost 1 base to trimming and J lost 7 bases; unmatched junction nucleotides: 11. Germline V gene sequence: CDR1 SGHKS, CDR2 YYEKEE (reference sequence). The length of the CDR3 is 15 residues. The CDR3 nucleotides are TGTGCCAGCAGCTTGTTTTCGCTCGTCGGGGGGGAGCAGTACTTC. Encoded protein: CASSLFSLVGGEQYF. The whole variable domain, remainder taken from reference TRBV5-5 and TRBJ2-7, is DAGVTQSPTHLIKTRGQQVTLRCSPISGHKSVSWYQQVLGQGPQFIFQYYEKEERGRGNFPDRFSARQFPNYSSELNVNALLLGDSALYLCASSLFSLVGGEQYFGPGTRLTVT.

The chain combines TRBV6-5 with TRBJ1-6; D possibly corresponds to TRBD1 (5 bases). Germline CDR1 reads MNHEY; CDR2 reads SVGAGI. This CDR3 region has 16 residues. Trimming removed 1 base from V and 3 bases from J, with 10 bases in between. The CDR3 protein is CASSYWGGDYNSPLHF. In DNA form, the CDR3 reads TGTGCCAGCAGTTACTGGGGGGGGGACTATAATTCACCCCTCCACTTT.

This sequence joins TRBV5-1 and TRBJ1-2; no clear D. The CDR3 extends over 15 amino acids. Trimming took 0 bases from V and 4 from J, leaving 13 bases between them. Germline V gene data show CDR1 as SGHRS and CDR2 as YFSETQ. The CDR3 coding sequence is TGCGCCAGCAGCTTGGGTACGACCCTAGGCTATGGCTACACCTTC. This codes for CASSLGTTLGYGYTF. Based on the CDR3 plus reference TRBV5-1 and TRBJ1-2, the full variable domain is KAGVTQTPRYLIKTRGQQVTLSCSPISGHRSVSWYQQTPGQGLQFLFEYFSETQRNKGNFPGRFSGRQFSNSRSEMNVSTLELGDSALYLCASSLGTTLGYGYTFGSGTRLTVV.

The chain is built from TRBV6-5 and TRBJ2-3; 12 nucleotides align to TRBD2. The CDR3 consists of 18 residues. CDR1 MNHEY and CDR2 SVGAGI come from the germline V gene. With V trimmed by 4 bases and J by 3 bases, 11 bases remained unmatched. CDR3 protein: CASSLPIGTSGHTDTQYF. CDR3 coding DNA: TGTGCCAGCAGTTTACCTATCGGGACTAGCGGGCATACAGATACGCAGTATTTT.

In its sample, this clone was seen many times. A much bigger clone sits one base away, suggesting this may be a read error. In nucleotides, the CDR3 is TGTGTCAGCAGTTACCTACCGACGGGAGGGCTTCCCTACGAGCAGTACTTC. Encoded protein: CVSSYLPTGGLPYEQYF. The J gene is TRBJ2-7, the V gene TRBV6-2 or TRBV6-3, with TRBD2 matching 8 bases. CDR3 length: 17 residues. Germline V lookup: CDR1 MNHEY, CDR2 SVGEGT.

This clone ranks as medium-sized. The gene calls are TRBV11-2 and TRBJ2-7; no clear D. The V end was cut by 0 bases, the J end by 0 bases, with 12 bases between. Germline-derived CDR1 and CDR2 are SGHAT and FQNNGV. The CDR3 totals 16 residues. CDR3 sequence (DNA): TGTGCCAGCAGCTTAGAGGGCCAGTCGGTCTCCTACGAGCAGTACTTC. This codes for CASSLEGQSVSYEQYF.

The chain uses TRBV7-6 and TRBJ1-3; D possibly corresponds to TRBD1 (5 bases). The CDR3 covers 15 residues. Germline CDR1 is SGHVS and CDR2 is FNYEAQ. V was trimmed by 0 bases and J by 0 bases, leaving 6 bases between them. The CDR3: CASSLADSSGNTIYF. As DNA, the CDR3 is TGTGCCAGCAGCTTAGCTGACAGCTCTGGAAACACCATATATTTT.

This clone is a singleton in its sample. A junction end diverges from the germline sequence, so it may reflect a read error. The V gene is TRBV2, the J gene TRBJ1-6, with 9 bases that match TRBD1. The CDR3 is 15 residues long. Germline CDR1 SNHLY, CDR2 FYNNEI. The CDR3 nucleotides are TGTGCCAGCAGCGACAGGGGGTTCTATAATTCACCAGTCCTCTTT. This codes for CASSDRGFYNSPVLF.

Of note for this clone: This may be a read error: a much more frequent sequence differs by one nucleotide. The sample contains more than one DNA sequence encoding this CDR3. The V and J genes are TRBV2 and TRBJ1-1; D is unresolved. The CDR3 runs to 15 residues. CDR1 SNHLY and CDR2 FYNNEI come from the germline V gene. The CDR3: CASSEYGLENTEAFF. The CDR3 DNA reads TGTGCCAGCAGTGAATATGGACTCGAGAACACTGAAGCTTTCTTC. Together with reference TRBV2 and TRBJ1-1, the CDR3 gives the full variable domain: EPEVTQTPSHQVTQMGQEVILRCVPISNHLYFYWYRQILGQKVEFLVSFYNNEISEKSEIFDDQFSVERPDGSNFTLKIRSTKLEDSAMYFCASSEYGLENTEAFFGQGTRLTVV.

This clone was seen at least ten times. V and J are TRBV10-2 and TRBJ1-2; D is perhaps TRBD1 (5 bases). The CDR3 runs 13 residues. From germline, CDR1 is WSHSY and CDR2 SAAADI. V lost 4 bases and J 5 bases, leaving 11 bases between the germline ends. CDR3 in DNA: TGCGCCAGCAGTGGGACGACAGTGTATGGCTACACCTTC. Its protein product is CASSGTTVYGYTF.

This clone was observed at least ten times. The CDR3 DNA reads as TGTGCCAGTAGTAGAGGTACTGAGCAGTTCTTC. Translated, it gives CASSRGTEQFF. V is TRBV19 and J is TRBJ2-1; D uncertain. V was pared by 4 bases and J by 9 bases, with 7 bases between. The CDR3 has 11 residues. Germline V gives CDR1 LNHDA, CDR2 SQIVND (reference sequence).

This clone has more than one count but fewer than ten. V gene TRBV2 combines with J gene TRBJ2-1; D gene ambiguous. CDR1 SNHLY and CDR2 FYNNEI come from the germline V gene. Trimming took off 5 bases at V and 3 bases at J, with 14 bases between the two ends. This CDR3 contains 15 residues. The CDR3 loop is CASSWTTADYNEQFF. CDR3 nucleotides: TGTGCCAGCAGTTGGACGACGGCCGACTACAATGAGCAGTTCTTC.

This clone was observed many times. This chain joins TRBV20-1 and TRBJ2-2; 11 nucleotides match TRBD1. From germline, CDR1 is DFQATT and CDR2 SNEGSKA (reference sequence). This CDR3 contains 15 residues. J lost 6 bases, V lost 6 bases, and 9 bases had no gene match. The CDR3 nucleotides read TGCAGTGCCCGACCGGGACAGGGGGTTGCCGGGGAGCTGTTTTTT. Translating it yields CSARPGQGVAGELFF.

The V and J genes are TRBV27 and TRBJ2-7; no definite D call. V was cut by 5 bases and J by 0 bases, with 11 bases left in between. CDR3 size: 14 residues. Germline V gene data show CDR1 as MNHEY and CDR2 as SMNVEV (reference sequence). The CDR3 loop is CASSGQESSYEQYF. Written as DNA, the CDR3 is TGTGCCAGCAGTGGTCAGGAAAGCTCCTACGAGCAGTACTTC.

This clone was seen ten or more times. The chain employs TRBV2 and TRBJ1-2; D not resolved. Germline CDR1 and CDR2: SNHLY and FYNNEI. The CDR3 spans 15 residues. The V gene lost 4 bases and the J gene lost 0 bases, with 12 bases spanning the gap. CDR3 in amino acids: CASSGSGVANYGYTF. Written as DNA, the CDR3 is TGTGCCAGCAGTGGTAGCGGGGTAGCTAACTATGGCTACACCTTC. The variable domain in full, with the rest retrieved from reference TRBV2 and TRBJ1-2, is EPEVTQTPSHQVTQMGQEVILRCVPISNHLYFYWYRQILGQKVEFLVSFYNNEISEKSEIFDDQFSVERPDGSNFTLKIRSTKLEDSAMYFCASSGSGVANYGYTFGSGTRLTVV.

This clone was found many times. The V call is TRBV4-2, the J call TRBJ2-1; D remains ambiguous. This CDR3 has 17 amino acids. V was trimmed by 0 bases and J by 0 bases, leaving 12 bases between them. Germline CDR1 and CDR2: LGHNA and YNFKEQ. CDR3 DNA sequence: TGTGCCAGCAGCCAAGATGAGGTGTGGAGCTCCTACAATGAGCAGTTCTTC. Its protein product is CASSQDEVWSSYNEQFF.

This clone was recorded only once. The V gene is TRBV11-2, the J gene TRBJ2-1; 10 bases agree with TRBD2. V gave up 4 bases and J gave up 0 bases; unmatched junction bases: 6. The CDR3 contains 17 residues. From germline, CDR1 is SGHAT and CDR2 FQNNGV. The CDR3 nucleotides are TGTGCCAGCAGCTCCGGACTAGCGGCCAACTCCTACAATGAGCAGTTCTTC. Translated: CASSSGLAANSYNEQFF.

This clone was detected only once. The chain couples TRBV7-6 to TRBJ2-1; possible D gene TRBD2, 6 bases. The CDR3 length is 16 residues. CDR1 and CDR2 from the germline V gene are SGHVS and FNYEAQ. Between the trimmed V and J ends, which lost 2 bases and 4 bases, there was a span of 15 bases. CDR3 residues: CASSLSGGARYNEQFF. The CDR3 DNA follows: TGTGCCAGCAGCTTATCTGGAGGGGCAAGATACAATGAGCAGTTCTTC.

The rearrangement joins TRBV28 to TRBJ2-7, with 8 positions matching TRBD2. CDR1 MDHEN and CDR2 SYDVKM come from the germline V gene. The CDR3 loop spans 15 amino acids. The V gene end was trimmed by 4 bases and the J gene end by 3 bases; junction bases not matched to a gene: 8. The CDR3 DNA reads as TGTGCCAGCAGTTCTACCGGGACTAGTCTCTACGAGCAGTACTTC. It specifies CASSSTGTSLYEQYF.

The chain joins TRBV29-1 to TRBJ2-2; 10 positions match TRBD1. The CDR3 covers 15 residues. The ends lost 7 bases at V and 3 bases at J; junction bases unmatched: 8. CDR1 and CDR2 (germline): SQVTM, ANQGSEA. The DNA for the CDR3 is TGCAGCGCTCAGACAGGGGGCAAGGACACCGGGGAGCTGTTTTTT. It encodes CSAQTGGKDTGELFF.

This clone was seen ten or more times. The rearrangement joins TRBV9 to TRBJ2-7; TRBD1 matches at 8 bases. The germline gives CDR1 SGDLS, CDR2 YYNGEE. The CDR3 loop spans 14 amino acids. V shed 3 bases and J 0 bases; nucleotides not matched to a gene: 2. CDR3 sequence: CASSAGGVSYEQYF. Here the CDR3 DNA reads TGTGCCAGCAGCGCAGGGGGCGTCTCCTACGAGCAGTACTTC.

This clone came up many times. V is TRBV6-5 and J is TRBJ2-1; D may be TRBD2 (5 bases). In germline, CDR1 is MNHEY, CDR2 SVGAGI. The V and J ends lost 0 bases and 0 bases respectively, with 12 bases between them. CDR3 size: 17 residues. The CDR3 protein is CASSYSGLLSSYNEQFF. CDR3 coding DNA: TGTGCCAGCAGTTACTCCGGACTTTTGAGCTCCTACAATGAGCAGTTCTTC.

The chain employs TRBV5-1 and TRBJ2-7; D gene uncertain. The CDR3 length is 13 residues. V was cut by 5 bases and J by 3 bases, with 12 bases left in between. The V gene's germline CDR1 is SGHRS and CDR2 YFSETQ. CDR3 amino acids: CASRRTDGYEQYF. As DNA, the CDR3 is TGCGCCAGCAGGCGGACCGACGGCTACGAGCAGTACTTC. Variable domain in full (rest from reference TRBV5-1 and TRBJ2-7): KAGVTQTPRYLIKTRGQQVTLSCSPISGHRSVSWYQQTPGQGLQFLFEYFSETQRNKGNFPGRFSGRQFSNSRSEMNVSTLELGDSALYLCASRRTDGYEQYFGPGTRLTVT.

This clone ranks as medium-sized (0.01 to 0.1%). CDR3 sequence (DNA): TGTGCCTGGAGTGTAACCGTCCAGGCCGACCCCCTCCACTTT. Protein product: CAWSVTVQADPLHF. The genes are TRBV30 and TRBJ1-6; no definite D call. The length of the CDR3 is 14 residues. CDR1 is GTSNPN and CDR2 is SVGIG in the germline V gene (reference sequence). Deletions cut 0 bases from V and 13 bases from J, with 16 bases between.

As for this clone: Relative to the germline gene, one junction end is altered; a read error may explain this. This sequence joins TRBV18 and TRBJ2-7; perhaps TRBD2 as D (5 bases). CDR1 is KGHSH and CDR2 is LQKENI in the germline V gene. This CDR3 has 15 residues. The CDR3 here is CASTKKLGESYEGNF. CDR3 nucleotide sequence: TGTGCCAGCACAAAAAAACTAGGAGAGTCCTACGAAGGAAACTTC. Full variable domain (remainder filled in from reference TRBV18 and TRBJ2-7): NAGVMQNPRHLVRRRGQEARLRCSPMKGHSHVYWYRQLPEEGLKFMVYLQKENIIDESGMPKERFSAEFPKEGPSILRIQQVVRGDSAAYFCASTKKLGESYEGNFGPGTRLTVT.

This clone was detected many times. V gene TRBV11-3 combines with J gene TRBJ1-3; D is unresolved. V was shortened by 1 base and J by 2 bases, with 12 bases between the two germline ends. The CDR3 covers 16 residues. In germline, CDR1 is SGHNT, CDR2 YENEEA. In DNA form, the CDR3 reads TGTGCCAGCAGCTTAGTGGTCGGCGGGGCTGGAAACACCATATATTTT. Encoded protein: CASSLVVGGAGNTIYF. The whole variable domain, filled in from reference TRBV11-3 and TRBJ1-3, reads EAGVVQSPRYKIIEKKQPVAFWCNPISGHNTLYWYLQNLGQGPELLIRYENEEAVDDSQLPKDRFSAERLKGVDSTLKIQPAELGDSAVYLCASSLVVGGAGNTIYFGEGSWLTVV.